Below, one T cell receptor (beta chain) is given with its context. The antigen is undetermined. The sample belongs to a study of T cell repertoires in cytomegalovirus infection. Per the germline V gene, CDR1 is SEHNR and CDR2 is FQNEAQ (reference sequence). The CDR3 is 14 residues long. The ends were cut back, 5 bases at V and 4 bases at J, with 11 bases in the middle. TCRdb ran MiXCR on the reads and lists one entry per CDR3 protein. There are fewer than 900,000 distinct CDR3 sequences in the sample; almost 30% occur only once, and about 12% lies in the top ten. The sequences come from cultured CD8+ T cells from PBMCs, collected from culture after CMV antigen stimulation. The receptor was derived from a human donor in good health (CMV status not recorded). Some clones in this sample may be carry-over from other donors' samples. This chain connects TRBV7-9 to TRBJ1-4, with D uncertain. This CDR3 is CASSTQRVNEKLFF. CDR3 DNA: TGTGCCAGCAGCACCCAACGGGTTAATGAAAAACTGTTTTTT.